These 7 T cell receptor beta chains share one sample of origin, sequenced in a study of cytomegalovirus exposure and HLA in healthy donors. The data were produced by immunoSEQ multiplex PCR, yet TCRdb's version contains in-frame clones alone and is incomplete. The sample carries around 240,000 clones, 85% to 90% recorded once. Sequenced: PBMCs. The receptors shown here come from a young woman in good health and CMV-seronegative.

The chain employs TRBV5-1 and TRBJ2-7, with TRBD2 matching 7 bases. With V trimmed by 3 bases and J by 6 bases, 6 bases remained unmatched. CDR1 and CDR2 (germline): SGHRS, YFSETQ. This CDR3 comprises 13 residues. This chain's CDR3 is CASSSGTKGEQYV. DNA for the CDR3: TGCGCCAGCAGCTCCGGGACTAAAGGCGAGCAGTACGTC.

The rearrangement joins TRBV6-5 to TRBJ2-7; 8 bases map to TRBD2. Germline CDR1 is MNHEY and CDR2 is SVGAGI. V dropped 5 bases and J dropped 4; count of bases not matched to a gene: 10. The CDR3 has 15 residues. The CDR3 DNA reads as TGTGCCAGCAGTGCGGGTGTAGCGGGGACTTACGAGCAGTACTTC. It specifies CASSAGVAGTYEQYF.

V usage is TRBV30 and J usage is TRBJ2-3; D call uncertain. The CDR3 consists of 12 residues. V lost 3 bases and J 4 bases, leaving 8 bases between the germline ends. Germline CDR1 is GTSNPN and CDR2 is SVGIG (reference sequence). The CDR3 DNA is TGTGCCTGGAGAACTGAAGCAGATACGCAGTATTTT. This translates into CAWRTEADTQYF.

The gene calls are TRBV27 and TRBJ2-3, with a weak D call TRBD1 (5 bases). Germline V gene sequence: CDR1 MNHEY, CDR2 SMNVEV (reference sequence). Trimming removed 3 bases at V and 1 base at J, with 14 bases between. The CDR3 totals 16 residues. CDR3 in amino acids: CASSLNLNRRTDTQYF. DNA of the CDR3: TGTGCCAGCAGTTTGAATCTGAACAGGCGCACAGATACGCAGTATTTT.

This clone was detected only a few times. The rearrangement uses TRBV7-9 and TRBJ2-7; 7 positions match TRBD1. V was pared by 3 bases and J by 3 bases, with 5 bases of the junction left unmatched. The CDR3 runs to 14 residues. Germline values: CDR1 SEHNR, CDR2 FQNEAQ (reference sequence). The CDR3 bases are TGTGCCAGCAGCTTGGGGGACAGTCACTACGAGCAGTACTTC. It yields the protein CASSLGDSHYEQYF. Full variable domain (remainder filled in from reference TRBV7-9 and TRBJ2-7): DTGVSQNPRHKITKRGQNVTFRCDPISEHNRLYWYRQTLGQGPEFLTYFQNEAQLEKSRLLSDRFSAERPKGSFSTLEIQRTEQGDSAMYLCASSLGDSHYEQYFGPGTRLTVT.

The J gene is TRBJ2-7, the V gene TRBV5-8, with no clear D. Trimming stripped 0 bases from V and 3 bases from J, with 13 bases between. The CDR3 is made up of 15 amino acids. In germline, CDR1 is SGHTS, CDR2 YDEGEE. The CDR3 sequence: CASSLVWAGSYEQYF. The CDR3 DNA reads as TGTGCCAGCAGCTTGGTCTGGGCAGGAAGCTACGAGCAGTACTTC. Filled out from reference TRBV5-8 and TRBJ2-7, the complete variable domain reads EAGVTQSPTHLIKTRGQQATLRCSPISGHTSVYWYQQALGLGLQFLLWYDEGEERNRGNFPPRFSGRQFPNYSSELNVNALELEDSALYLCASSLVWAGSYEQYFGPGTRLTVT.

This clone was recorded once. The chain uses TRBV28 and TRBJ1-1; D may be TRBD1 (6 bases). This CDR3 spans 15 amino acids. CDR1 is MDHEN, CDR2 SYDVKM, per germline. Trimming took 2 bases from V and 4 from J, leaving 14 bases between them. This chain's CDR3 is CASSLKQGGGTEAFF. The CDR3 DNA reads TGTGCCAGCAGTTTAAAACAGGGTGGTGGCACTGAAGCTTTCTTT.